These 20 T cell receptor beta chains originate from one sample sequenced in a study of beta chain features in type 1 diabetes. Isolated RNA was reverse transcribed in full, so expressed TCRB transcripts were sequenced. Profiling relied on immunoSEQ multiplex PCR, and the TCRdb table lists in-frame clones only, not all of them. The sample has about 410,000 clones, approximately 14% seen once. Sequencing was performed on naive CD4+ T cells from blood. These receptors came from a man aged 25 to 40 in good health.

This sequence joins TRBV9 and TRBJ1-6; unclear D gene. V gave up 2 bases and J gave up 7 bases, with 16 bases separating them. Germline values: CDR1 SGDLS, CDR2 YYNGEE. The CDR3 contains 16 residues. CDR3 amino acids: CASSVEPGRSNSPLHF. The CDR3 coding sequence is TGTGCCAGCAGCGTGGAGCCAGGCAGGAGCAATTCACCCCTCCACTTT.

J is TRBJ2-1 and V is TRBV6-5, with a weak D call TRBD1 (6 bases). The CDR3 consists of 15 residues. Germline V gene lookup returns CDR1 MNHEY and CDR2 SVGAGI. V lost 0 bases to trimming and J lost 7 bases, with 13 bases between them. The CDR3 loop reads CASSYSPQTGNEQFF. CDR3 DNA: TGTGCCAGCAGTTACTCTCCTCAAACAGGGAATGAGCAGTTCTTC.

The rearrangement joins TRBV7-8 to TRBJ2-1; TRBD2 agrees at 10 bases. Germline V CDR1 and CDR2: SGHVS, FQNEAQ. V was pared by 5 bases and J by 7 bases, with 11 bases of the junction left unmatched. The CDR3 consists of 16 residues. CDR3 residues: CASSTTRGLAWNEQFF. The CDR3 DNA reads as TGTGCCAGCAGCACAACGAGGGGACTAGCGTGGAATGAGCAGTTCTTC.

The chain uses TRBV2 and TRBJ2-1; TRBD2 is a possible D gene (5 bases). Germline CDR1 reads SNHLY; CDR2 reads FYNNEI. The CDR3 is 13 residues long. V was pared by 7 bases and J by 5 bases, with 12 bases between. The CDR3 DNA sequence: TGTGCCAGCAAGACCGGACTGGACAATGAGCAGTTCTTC. Translation gives CASKTGLDNEQFF.

Comment on this clone: Other DNA sequences within the sample encode an identical CDR3. This chain links TRBV7-9 with TRBJ2-3; no clear D gene. This CDR3 has 14 residues. Trimming pared 2 bases from V and 0 bases from J, leaving 6 bases between. The germline V gene has CDR1 SEHNR and CDR2 FQNEAQ (reference sequence). CDR3 sequence reads: CASSLSLSTDTQYF. In DNA form, the CDR3 reads TGTGCCAGCAGCTTATCGCTGAGCACAGATACGCAGTATTTT.

The rearrangement links TRBV7-2 to TRBJ2-3, with TRBD2 matching 7 bases. The germline V gene has CDR1 SGHTA and CDR2 FQGNSA. The CDR3 runs 15 residues. After removal of 1 base from V and 6 bases from J, the junction contained 7 bases not matched to a gene. CDR3: CASSLVLAGADTQYF. The CDR3 DNA follows: TGTGCCAGCAGCTTAGTCTTGGCGGGAGCGGATACGCAGTATTTT.

A few counts support this clone. The V call is TRBV2, the J call TRBJ2-5, with D maybe TRBD2 (7 bases). CDR1 SNHLY and CDR2 FYNNEI come from the germline V gene. This CDR3 is 14 amino acids long. Trimming left V 3 bases short and J 5 bases short, with 13 bases between. This chain's CDR3 is CASSEGGPWETQYF. Written as DNA, the CDR3 is TGTGCCAGCAGTGAGGGGGGGCCCTGGGAGACCCAGTACTTC.

The chain employs TRBV30 and TRBJ2-1; 8 positions agree with TRBD2. This CDR3 region has 15 residues. J gave up 5 bases and V 0 bases, and 6 bases lay outside the gene matches. CDR1 and CDR2 (germline): GTSNPN, SVGIG (reference sequence). DNA of the CDR3: TGTGCCTGGAGTGTACGGCTAGCGGGCCACAATGAGCAGTTCTTC. Its protein is CAWSVRLAGHNEQFF.

The chain couples TRBV7-2 to TRBJ2-4, with D unclear. The CDR3 runs to 14 residues. Germline CDR1 reads SGHTA; CDR2 reads FQGNSA. The V gene lost 1 base and the J gene lost 13 bases, with 17 bases spanning the gap. This CDR3 reads CASSLDRAEPRQYF. Written as DNA, the CDR3 is TGTGCCAGCAGCTTAGATAGGGCAGAACCCCGGCAGTACTTC. Combining the CDR3 with reference TRBV7-2 and TRBJ2-4 gives the whole variable domain GAGVSQSPSNKVTEKGKDVELRCDPISGHTALYWYRQSLGQGLEFLIYFQGNSAPDKSGLPSDRFSAERTGGSVSTLTIQRTQQEDSAVYLCASSLDRAEPRQYFGAGTRLSVL.

This clone turned up a few times. The chain employs TRBV27 and TRBJ2-7; 7 positions agree with TRBD1. Germline V gene sequence: CDR1 MNHEY, CDR2 SMNVEV (reference sequence). After removal of 3 bases from V and 7 bases from J, the junction contained 12 bases not matched to a gene. The CDR3 has 15 residues. The CDR3 protein is CASSFGTVLFGEQYF. CDR3 in DNA: TGTGCCAGCAGTTTTGGGACAGTTCTTTTTGGTGAGCAGTACTTC.

This clone has only a few counts. The chain is built from TRBV2 and TRBJ2-3, with TRBD2 matching 8 bases. This CDR3 region has 13 residues. The V gene's germline CDR1 is SNHLY and CDR2 FYNNEI. With 7 bases clipped from V and 7 bases from J, the junction kept 7 bases outside the gene matches. CDR3 loop: CASIRTSTYTQYF. CDR3 nucleotide sequence: TGTGCCAGCATTCGGACTAGCACTTATACGCAGTATTTT.

The rearrangement links TRBV9 to TRBJ2-2; TRBD2 aligns across 8 bases. V lost 2 bases and J lost 5; bases outside the gene matches: 8. Germline V gene lookup returns CDR1 SGDLS and CDR2 YYNGEE. The CDR3 spans 16 residues. The CDR3: CASSVGSGTQTGELFF. The CDR3, as DNA: TGTGCCAGCAGCGTTGGTAGCGGGACACAAACCGGGGAGCTGTTTTTT.

This clone was counted only a few times. This rearrangement joins TRBV9 to TRBJ2-3, with 10 positions matching TRBD2. Germline CDR1 SGDLS, CDR2 YYNGEE. The ends lost 4 bases at V and 5 bases at J; junction bases unmatched: 10. The CDR3 loop spans 16 amino acids. The CDR3 region has the DNA TGTGCCAGCAGCACAACTCTAGCGGGGGTCGGAGATACGCAGTATTTT. Translation gives CASSTTLAGVGDTQYF.

This clone was seen only a few times. This rearrangement joins TRBV5-6 to TRBJ2-7, with D unclear. V shed 1 base and J shed 5 bases, with 10 bases lying between them. This CDR3 contains 13 residues. Germline CDR1 and CDR2: SGHDT and YYEEEE. In DNA form, the CDR3 reads TGTGCCAGCAGCTTGCGGTCTCTTCACGAGCAGTACGTC. Its translation is CASSLRSLHEQYV.

This clone was seen a handful of times. The chain recombines TRBV10-3 with TRBJ1-4; TRBD1 aligns across 10 bases. The germline V gene has CDR1 ENHRY and CDR2 SYGVKD. Unmatched junction bases numbered 9, after V lost 3 bases and J lost 14 bases. The CDR3 extends over 14 amino acids. The CDR3 loop reads CAISDTGQGMKLFF. The CDR3 DNA reads TGTGCCATCAGTGATACGGGACAGGGGATGAAGCTGTTTTTT.

In this sample, this clone turned up many times. The chain recombines TRBV30 with TRBJ2-7; 9 positions match TRBD2. The germline V gene has CDR1 GTSNPN and CDR2 SVGIG (reference sequence). The CDR3 runs to 13 residues. V lost 5 bases, J lost 4 bases, and 6 bases stayed unmatched. The CDR3 DNA reads as TGTGCCTGGTCTAGCGGGATTACTTACGAGCAGTACGTC. This gives the protein CAWSSGITYEQYV.

This clone has more than one count but fewer than ten. This sequence joins TRBV5-4 and TRBJ2-5; D might be TRBD2 (5 bases). V was shortened by 0 bases and J by 5 bases, with 17 bases between the two germline ends. CDR1 is SGHNT and CDR2 is YYREEE in the germline V gene (reference sequence). The CDR3 runs to 16 residues. The CDR3, as DNA: TGTGCCAGCAGCTTGGCCCTCAACTCGGGCGGGGAGACCCAGTACTTC. Translating it yields CASSLALNSGGETQYF.

The chain has TRBV27 and TRBJ2-5; a weak D match, TRBD1 (6 bases). Germline CDR1 reads MNHEY; CDR2 reads SMNVEV (reference sequence). The CDR3 length is 15 residues. V dropped 0 bases and J dropped 3 bases, with 11 bases sitting between them. CDR3 sequence (DNA): TGTGCCAGCAGTTTATCATGGACAGCAAAAGAGACCCAGTACTTC. This gives the protein CASSLSWTAKETQYF.

The rearrangement links TRBV4-3 to TRBJ2-1, with D possibly TRBD2 on 7 matching bases. Trimming stripped 0 bases from V and 6 bases from J, with 15 bases between. The CDR3 extends over 16 amino acids. Germline CDR1 and CDR2: LGHNA and YSLEER. This CDR3 is CASSQDSGGQVNEQFF. CDR3 nucleotide sequence: TGCGCCAGCAGCCAAGATTCGGGGGGCCAAGTCAATGAGCAGTTCTTC.

This chain links TRBV10-3 with TRBJ2-5; D gene uncertain. The germline gives CDR1 ENHRY, CDR2 SYGVKD. Trimming removed 10 bases from V and 8 bases from J, with 11 bases in between. The length of the CDR3 is 10 residues. The CDR3 here is CATLDPTQYF. CDR3 nucleotide sequence: TGTGCCACCCTCGATCCCACCCAGTACTTC.